The 29 T cell receptor beta chains below come from one sample, sequenced in a study of blood T cell repertoires in COVID-19. The protocol was immunoSEQ multiplex PCR, while the TCRdb copy is restricted to in-frame clones and leaves out a portion. The table includes 40,000 to 50,000 clones, 88% detected once. Sequenced sample: peripheral blood. The source of these receptors is a man in his fifties with active COVID-19.

The CDR3 DNA sequence: TGTGCCAGTAGTATTGGACTAGCGGACGAGCAGTACTTC. It encodes CASSIGLADEQYF. The chain is built from TRBV19 and TRBJ2-7; 10 bases line up with TRBD2. From germline, CDR1 is LNHDA and CDR2 SQIVND (reference sequence). This CDR3 has 13 residues. Trimming took 3 bases from V and 5 from J; bases not matched to a gene: 1. Full variable domain (remainder filled in from reference TRBV19 and TRBJ2-7): DGGITQSPKYLFRKEGQNVTLSCEQNLNHDAMYWYRQDPGQGLRLIYYSQIVNDFQKGDIAEGYSVSREKKESFPLTVTSAQKNPTAFYLCASSIGLADEQYFGPGTRLTVT.

The chain combines TRBV7-9 with TRBJ2-3; TRBD2 agrees at 14 bases. Germline V lookup: CDR1 SEHNR, CDR2 FQNEAQ (reference sequence). V shed 3 bases and J 3 bases; nucleotides not matched to a gene: 8. The CDR3 spans 18 residues. CDR3 amino acids: CASSLGLAGVRWTDTQYF. The CDR3 nucleotides read TGTGCCAGCAGCTTGGGACTAGCGGGAGTTCGGTGGACAGATACGCAGTATTTT.

This clone occurred a few times. This chain joins TRBV29-1 and TRBJ2-2, with D possibly matching TRBD2 (5 bases). The CDR3 sequence is 12 residues long. Trimming stripped 1 base from V and 7 bases from J, with 7 bases between. The germline V gene has CDR1 SQVTM and CDR2 ANQGSEA. CDR3 region: CSVEGRIGELFF. The CDR3 bases are TGCAGCGTTGAAGGGAGGATCGGGGAGCTGTTTTTT.

The chain couples TRBV5-1 to TRBJ2-1, with 7 bases identical to TRBD1. There are 14 residues in the CDR3. After removal of 1 base from V and 4 bases from J, the junction contained 2 bases not matched to a gene. Germline V gene data show CDR1 as SGHRS and CDR2 as YFSETQ. The CDR3 DNA sequence: TGCGCCAGCAGCTTGACGGGACAGTACAATGAGCAGTTCTTC. This sequence encodes CASSLTGQYNEQFF.

The CDR3 sequence: CASSPLQGNGYTF. CDR3 DNA sequence: TGTGCCAGCTCACCTTTACAGGGGAATGGCTACACCTTC. V usage is TRBV18 and J usage is TRBJ1-2, with 7 nucleotides matching TRBD1. CDR1 is KGHSH, CDR2 LQKENI, per germline. The CDR3 length is 13 residues. V gave up 3 bases and J gave up 6 bases; unmatched junction bases: 4.

This clone was found a few times. This chain connects TRBV6-2 or TRBV6-3 to TRBJ2-1; D perhaps matches TRBD2 (6 bases). This CDR3 has 15 residues. Germline V lookup: CDR1 MNHEY, CDR2 SVGEGT. V shed 2 bases and J shed 5 bases, with 13 bases lying between them. The CDR3 region is CASSYPGTVDNEQFF. The CDR3 DNA sequence: TGTGCCAGCAGTTACCCCGGGACTGTTGACAATGAGCAGTTCTTC.

This chain links TRBV3-1 (or the pseudogene TRBV3-2) with TRBJ2-1; D not resolved. V lost 0 bases to trimming and J lost 9 bases, with 12 bases between them. Germline assignment: CDR1 LGHDT and CDR2 YNNKEL (reference sequence). The CDR3 has 14 residues. As DNA, the CDR3 is TGTGCCAGCAGCCAAGAGGTGGGCCAAGGTGAGCAGTTCTTC. Translated, it gives CASSQEVGQGEQFF.

The genes are TRBV4-1 and TRBJ2-3; 7 bases line up with TRBD2. The CDR3 has 16 residues. Germline assignment: CDR1 MGHRA and CDR2 YSYEKL. With V trimmed by 3 bases and J by 5 bases, 11 bases remained unmatched. CDR3 loop: CASSHPLAEREDTQYF. CDR3 DNA sequence: TGCGCCAGCAGCCATCCCCTAGCGGAGAGGGAAGATACGCAGTATTTT.

This clone was detected only once. This chain uses TRBV19 with TRBJ2-3, with a tentative D call TRBD2 (6 bases). Between the trimmed V and J ends, which lost 6 bases and 4 bases, there was a span of 20 bases. This CDR3 region has 16 residues. Germline CDR1 LNHDA, CDR2 SQIVND (reference sequence). CDR3 region: CASRTRLGRFPDTQYF. For the CDR3, the DNA is TGTGCCAGTAGGACTAGACTAGGGAGGTTCCCAGATACGCAGTATTTT.

The CDR3 DNA reads TGTGCCAGCAGCCCACCCGGGACAGGGCTTGGGTGGGAGACCCAGTACTTC. Protein product: CASSPPGTGLGWETQYF. J is TRBJ2-5 and V is TRBV7-7; 9 bases map to TRBD1. V lost 5 bases to trimming and J lost 5 bases; unmatched junction nucleotides: 15. CDR1 and CDR2 (germline): SSHAT, FNYEAQ (reference sequence). This CDR3 is built from 17 residues.

The chain uses TRBV30 and TRBJ1-1; possibly TRBD1 for D (6 bases). The V end lost 0 bases, the J end lost 4 bases, and 15 bases lay between the germline ends. From germline, CDR1 is GTSNPN and CDR2 SVGIG (reference sequence). The CDR3 loop spans 15 amino acids. CDR3 bases: TGTGCCTGGAGTGTACCAGGGGATGTGGGCACTGAAGCTTTCTTT. As protein: CAWSVPGDVGTEAFF. The full variable domain, with the rest looked up from reference TRBV30 and TRBJ1-1, is SQTIHQWPATLVQPVGSPLSLECTVEGTSNPNLYWYRQAAGRGLQLLFYSVGIGQISSEVPQNLSASRPQDRQFILSSKKLLLSDSGFYLCAWSVPGDVGTEAFFGQGTRLTVV.

The chain is built from TRBV5-1 and TRBJ2-5; 10 positions match TRBD1. The CDR3 runs to 13 residues. Germline loops: CDR1 SGHRS, CDR2 YFSETQ. J lost 5 bases, V lost 5 bases, and 3 bases had no gene match. CDR3 protein: CASRTGGVETQYF. The CDR3 DNA follows: TGCGCCAGCAGGACAGGGGGCGTTGAGACCCAGTACTTC.

The V call is TRBV27, the J call TRBJ2-2; 8 bases match TRBD2. The CDR3 runs 17 residues. V was clipped by 7 bases and J by 3 bases; unmatched bases: 13. Looked up from germline, CDR1 is MNHEY and CDR2 is SMNVEV (reference sequence). As DNA, the CDR3 is TGTGCCAGCATTAATCTCGGACTAGCCCCCCACACCGGGGAGCTGTTTTTT. It yields the protein CASINLGLAPHTGELFF.

The chain combines TRBV15 with TRBJ2-3; 13 positions match TRBD2. Unmatched junction bases numbered 5, after V lost 1 base and J lost 7 bases. The CDR3 has 16 amino acids. In germline, CDR1 is LNHNV, CDR2 YYDKDF (reference sequence). CDR3 DNA: TGTGCCACCAGCAGAGTAGGACTAGCGGGAGCGTATACGCAGTATTTT. It specifies CATSRVGLAGAYTQYF.

The chain employs TRBV3-1 (or the pseudogene TRBV3-2) and TRBJ2-3; maybe TRBD1 (5 bases). Germline V lookup: CDR1 LGHDT, CDR2 YNNKEL (reference sequence). The CDR3 consists of 15 residues. V lost 4 bases and J lost 2, with 13 bases in between. In DNA, the CDR3 is TGTGCCAGCAGCCCAGGGCCAGGGCCCACAGATACGCAGTATTTT. Residues: CASSPGPGPTDTQYF.

The genes are TRBV5-4 and TRBJ2-7, with TRBD1 as a possible D gene (5 bases). CDR1 is SGHNT and CDR2 is YYREEE in the germline V gene (reference sequence). V was trimmed by 1 base and J by 1 base, leaving 9 bases between them. This CDR3 is 14 amino acids long. The CDR3 here is CASSLWAGSYEQYF. The CDR3 DNA reads TGTGCCAGCAGCTTGTGGGCAGGGTCCTACGAGCAGTACTTC.

V gene TRBV29-1 combines with J gene TRBJ2-1; tentatively, D is TRBD2 (6 bases). CDR1 is SQVTM and CDR2 is ANQGSEA in the germline V gene. Trimming shortened V by 2 bases and J by 0 bases, and 8 bases separated the two germline ends. The CDR3 extends over 14 amino acids. CDR3 sequence (DNA): TGCAGCGTTGAACGGGGGAGCTCCTACAATGAGCAGTTCTTC. Its translation: CSVERGSSYNEQFF.

The V and J genes are TRBV3-1 (or the pseudogene TRBV3-2) and TRBJ2-1; a possible D gene is TRBD2 (7 bases). Deletions cut 0 bases from V and 9 bases from J, with 18 bases between. The CDR3 has 16 residues. Per germline, CDR1 LGHDT and CDR2 YNNKEL (reference sequence). The CDR3 loop reads CASSQERSSGGGEQFF. For the CDR3, the DNA is TGTGCCAGCAGCCAAGAACGATCTAGCGGAGGGGGTGAGCAGTTCTTC.

The gene calls are TRBV6-5 and TRBJ2-7, with 10 bases matching TRBD1. V lost 0 bases and J lost 5; bases outside the gene matches: 1. The CDR3 sequence is 14 residues long. CDR1 and CDR2 from the germline V gene are MNHEY and SVGAGI. The CDR3 nucleotides read TGTGCCAGCAGTTACTCGACAGGGGGCGACGAGCAGTACTTC. It codes for CASSYSTGGDEQYF.

The V call is TRBV19, the J call TRBJ2-1; D is unresolved. The germline gives CDR1 LNHDA, CDR2 SQIVND (reference sequence). This CDR3 has 16 residues. The germline V and J ends were trimmed by 4 bases and 4 bases, with 17 bases remaining between them. CDR3 sequence (DNA): TGTGCCAGTAGTAGAGCAAGAGCTTCTCCTTACAATGAGCAGTTCTTC. Residues: CASSRARASPYNEQFF.

This chain links TRBV18 with TRBJ1-5, with 7 bases matching TRBD1. Germline V gene lookup returns CDR1 KGHSH and CDR2 LQKENI. The CDR3 contains 15 residues. After removal of 5 bases from V and 1 base from J, the junction contained 5 bases not matched to a gene. The DNA of the CDR3 is TGTGCCAGCTCAGGTCAGGGGGGCAGCAATCAGCCCCAGCATTTT. Residues: CASSGQGGSNQPQHF.

In its sample, this clone was seen a few times. V and J are TRBV6-4 and TRBJ2-5, with D possibly matching TRBD2 (5 bases). The CDR3 has 13 amino acids. Germline CDR1 and CDR2: MRHNA and SNTAGT. Trimming pared 3 bases from V and 5 bases from J, leaving 10 bases between. The CDR3 sequence: CASSERERETQYF. CDR3 bases: TGTGCCAGCAGTGAAAGGGAGAGGGAGACCCAGTACTTC.

The genes are TRBV5-4 and TRBJ2-5, with a tentative D call TRBD1 (5 bases). CDR3 length equals 16 residues. V lost 2 bases and J lost 2, with 16 bases in between. Germline lookup yields CDR1 SGHNT and CDR2 YYREEE (reference sequence). Here the CDR3 DNA reads TGTGCCAGCAGCTTAGAATTAACAGGCAAGCAAGAGACCCAGTACTTC. Protein product: CASSLELTGKQETQYF.

This clone appeared a few times. The V call is TRBV10-3, the J call TRBJ1-6; 7 bases line up with TRBD1. V was pared by 6 bases and J by 5 bases, with 7 bases of the junction left unmatched. The CDR3 extends over 15 amino acids. CDR1 ENHRY and CDR2 SYGVKD come from the germline V gene. The CDR3 reads CAIRDPGQHNSPLHF. The CDR3 bases are TGTGCCATCAGGGACCCGGGACAGCATAATTCACCCCTCCACTTT.

The chain links TRBV9 to TRBJ2-7; the D gene is possibly TRBD2 (6 bases). The CDR3 runs to 14 residues. Trimming removed 2 bases from V and 0 bases from J, with 9 bases in between. Germline V CDR1 and CDR2: SGDLS, YYNGEE. CDR3 amino acids: CASSVLATSYEQYF. CDR3 coding DNA: TGTGCCAGCAGCGTCCTAGCGACCTCCTACGAGCAGTACTTC.

In this sample, this clone turned up once. The chain links TRBV18 to TRBJ1-5, with 7 bases that match TRBD1. The germline gives CDR1 KGHSH, CDR2 LQKENI. With V trimmed by 3 bases and J by 3 bases, 2 bases remained unmatched. The CDR3 covers 14 residues. The CDR3 sequence is CASSPGQNNQPQHF. In DNA, the CDR3 is TGTGCCAGCTCACCGGGACAGAACAATCAGCCCCAGCATTTT.

This clone showed up just once. The chain combines TRBV6-4 with TRBJ1-1, with D perhaps matching TRBD1 (6 bases). CDR1 and CDR2 from the germline V gene are MRHNA and SNTAGT. The length of the CDR3 is 13 residues. Trimming cost V 6 bases and J 0 bases, with 8 bases left between them. In nucleotides, the CDR3 is TGTGCCAGCAGCTCAGGGGTGAACACTGAAGCTTTCTTT. It specifies CASSSGVNTEAFF.

The V call is TRBV3-1 (or the pseudogene TRBV3-2), the J call TRBJ2-2; 7 positions match TRBD2. Germline V lookup: CDR1 LGHDT, CDR2 YNNKEL (reference sequence). The CDR3 length is 17 residues. V gave up 1 base and J gave up 3 bases; unmatched junction bases: 8. As DNA, the CDR3 is TGTGCCAGCAGCCAAGCTATGGCGGGAGTTCACACCGGGGAGCTGTTTTTT. Its translation is CASSQAMAGVHTGELFF.

CDR3 residues: CASSLTGQYNSPLHF. The CDR3 DNA reads as TGCGCCAGCAGCTTGACCGGACAGTATAATTCACCCCTCCACTTT. This rearrangement joins TRBV5-1 to TRBJ1-6; a weak D match, TRBD1 (6 bases). This CDR3 has 15 amino acids. Germline CDR1 SGHRS, CDR2 YFSETQ. Between the trimmed V and J ends, which lost 1 base and 4 bases, there was a span of 9 bases.